Listed here is a single TCR beta chain. What it binds is not known. Amplification used 60 Vbeta primers and 13 Jbeta primers. Sequenced by immunoSEQ multiplex PCR; TCRdb stores in-frame clones only, minus some. The top ten hold 1.7% of the sample, which has some 200,000 clones, around four fifths seen once. Trimming removed 1 base from V and 5 bases from J, with 9 bases in between. The CDR3 consists of 13 residues. In germline, CDR1 is GTSNPN, CDR2 SVGIG (reference sequence). This specimen belongs to a study of cytomegalovirus exposure and HLA in healthy donors. Notes on the study in general: TCR beta chains numbering approximately 150 were designated cytomegalovirus-associated. TCR beta chains associated with HLA were, in a later analysis, more clonally expanded than equally common others.

The chain carries TRBV30 and TRBJ1-5; D remains unclear. The clonotype was recovered from a middle-aged man in good health and CMV-seronegative. Sample: PBMCs. CDR3 sequence (DNA): TGTGCCTGGAGTGGCGGGATCGATCAGCCCCAGCATTTT. Its protein product is CAWSGGIDQPQHF.